The clone carrying this TCR beta chain was recorded a few times. Here immunoSEQ multiplex PCR was the method, and the copy in TCRdb shows in-frame clones only, minus some. The table lists 60,000 to 75,000 clones, roughly 88% of them singletons. The data originate from a study of T cell changes during pregnancy in multiple sclerosis. The germline CDR1 and CDR2 sequences are SGHAT and FQNNGV. This CDR3 is built from 17 residues. Unmatched junction bases numbered 11, after V lost 2 bases and J lost 6 bases. This receptor was identified in a female donor with multiple sclerosis, enrolled in a pregnancy study. This chain connects TRBV11-2 to TRBJ2-1, with 9 bases that match TRBD2. Specimen: peripheral blood, collected in the third trimester of pregnancy. The CDR3 nucleotides are TGTGCCAGCAGCTTAAGAAGGACTAGCGCGCATATCAATGAGCAGTTCTTC. Translation: CASSLRRTSAHINEQFF.